This TCR beta chain was documented in a study of cytomegalovirus exposure and HLA in healthy donors. Findings and caveats of the study: The CMV antigen specificity of a few CMV-associated chains was confirmed through in vitro analysis.

Looked up from germline, CDR1 is SEHNR and CDR2 is FQNEAQ (reference sequence). Deletions cut 4 bases from V and 5 bases from J, with 17 bases between. This CDR3 is 15 amino acids long. In regard to this clone: Its target is not known.

The PCR contained 60 Vbeta and 13 Jbeta primers. Assay: immunoSEQ multiplex PCR; the TCRdb copy retains only in-frame clones and omits some. This table has some 100,000 clones, 75% to 85% appearing once. The chain uses TRBV7-9 and TRBJ1-1; D possibly corresponds to TRBD1 (6 bases). The sequence was obtained from a woman aged 45-59 years in good health and CMV-seropositive. The specimen was PBMCs. CDR3 loop: CASSSQGQIGTEAFF. CDR3 nucleotide sequence: TGTGCCAGCAGCTCCCAAGGACAGATAGGAACTGAAGCTTTCTTT.